The rows below give T cell receptor beta chains drawn from one sample of a study of CD8 T cells in Susac syndrome. TCRdb fed the immunoSEQ multiplex PCR reads into MiXCR, producing one record per CDR3 protein. The sample has some 190,000 distinct CDR3 sequences, less than 95% seen once; the top ten hold 0.15% to 0.2%. Input material: CD4+ T cells from PBMCs. These receptors were obtained from a human donor with Susac syndrome. Each CDR3 is given with its conserved first and last residue. The D gene is left open where the match is weak. Not all rows give a size; the values are once, few, many and, for expanded clones, a class.

D gene	V gene	J gene	CDR3 length	clone size	CDR3 DNA	CDR3 protein
.	TRBV10-3	TRBJ2-7	14	.	TGTGCCATCAGTGAGCCGACAGGTGACTACGAGCAGTACTTC	CAISEPTGDYEQYF
.	TRBV10-1	TRBJ1-1	13	.	TGCGCCAGCAGTAAGGCATGGAACACTGAAGCTTTCTTT	CASSKAWNTEAFF
TRBD1	TRBV20-1	TRBJ1-3	18	.	TGCAGTGCTAGGGCGGGAATGGGACAGGGTTTCTCTGGAAACACCATATATTTT	CSARAGMGQGFSGNTIYF
.	TRBV20-1	TRBJ1-2	13	once	TGCAGTACGGCTCGTCGACAGGCCGATGGCTACACCTTC	CSTARRQADGYTF
TRBD2	TRBV29-1	TRBJ2-3	13	.	TGCAGCGGGTTAGCGGGGGGGGCAGATACGCAGTATTTT	CSGLAGGADTQYF
TRBD1	TRBV11-2	TRBJ1-6	15	few	TGTGCCAGCAGCCAAGACAGGGCATCTCGATCACCCCTCCACTTT	CASSQDRASRSPLHF
.	TRBV30	TRBJ2-3	14	.	TGTGCCTGGGAACGGGGACCGGTGCAGTTGAAGCAGTATTTT	CAWERGPVQLKQYF
.	TRBV28	TRBJ1-2	15	.	TGTGCCAGCAGTTCTACCCCTGGGGGTGGTTATGGCTACACCTTC	CASSSTPGGGYGYTF
.	TRBV28	TRBJ1-2	15	.	TGTGCCAGCAGTTTTGTGGGGCCCCTGGACTATGGCTACACCTTC	CASSFVGPLDYGYTF
.	TRBV7-7	TRBJ2-5	16	.	TGTGCTAGCAGCTTAGTCTCCCCAACAGGGCAAGAGACCCAGTACTTC	CASSLVSPTGQETQYF
TRBD1	TRBV19	TRBJ2-7	14	.	TGTGCCAGTAGCGGGACAGGCGGTCCCTACGAGCAGTACTTC	CASSGTGGPYEQYF
.	TRBV9	TRBJ1-2	14	.	TGTGCCAGCAGCGTCGTGGACACAAACTATGGCTACACCTTC	CASSVVDTNYGYTF
.	TRBV11-3	TRBJ2-7	14	.	TGTGCCAGCAGCTTGGGGCCGGCTACCTACGAGCAGTACTTC	CASSLGPATYEQYF
.	TRBV12-3/TRBV12-4	TRBJ1-1	12	.	TGTGCCAGTCGCGGGGTGGGCGCTGAAGCTTTCTTT	CASRGVGAEAFF
TRBD2	TRBV19	TRBJ2-2	17	.	TGTGCCAGTAGTAGGCGGACTAGCGGGGACGTCGGCGGGGAGCTGTTTTTT	CASSRRTSGDVGGELFF
.	TRBV6-2/TRBV6-3	TRBJ1-6	16	.	TGTGCCAGCAGCGACCCCCGGACAGACGAAGATTCACCCCTCCACTTT	CASSDPRTDEDSPLHF
.	TRBV6-1	TRBJ1-3	16	.	TGTGCCAGCAGTGAAGCCCCCCAAAGCTCTGGAAACACCATATATTTT	CASSEAPQSSGNTIYF
.	TRBV20-1	TRBJ2-3	12	.	TGCAGTGCTAGGGGATTCACAGATACGCAGTATTTT	CSARGFTDTQYF
TRBD2	TRBV30	TRBJ2-3	15	.	TGTGCCTGGAGTGGGGCGGGGGGGCCTACAGATACGCAGTATTTT	CAWSGAGGPTDTQYF
.	TRBV5-4	TRBJ2-1	13	once	TGTGCCAGCAGCTTGCCCAGGGCCAATGAGCAGTTCTTC	CASSLPRANEQFF
TRBD1	TRBV12-3/TRBV12-4	TRBJ2-7	13	.	TGTGCCAGCAGTTCGGGACAGGGGAACGAGCAGTACTTC	CASSSGQGNEQYF
TRBD2	TRBV20-1	TRBJ2-3	15	.	TGCAGTGCTAGGCCCCCGCGGGGGTACACAGATACGCAGTATTTT	CSARPPRGYTDTQYF
.	TRBV5-1	TRBJ1-2	14	.	TGCGCCAGCAGCGATGAAGCCTTGGGGTATGGCTACACCTTC	CASSDEALGYGYTF
.	TRBV11-2	TRBJ2-1	13	.	TGTGCCAGCAGCGACGGTCGATACAATGAGCAGTTCTTC	CASSDGRYNEQFF
.	TRBV20-1	TRBJ2-1	13	.	TGCAGTGCTACACGGAGCTCCTACAATGAGCAGTTCTTC	CSATRSSYNEQFF
.	TRBV28	TRBJ2-5	13	.	TGTGCCACGGGGTGGGGGTTCCAAGAGACCCAGTACTTC	CATGWGFQETQYF
TRBD1	TRBV6-1	TRBJ2-3	14	once	TGTGCCAGCACTCCGGACAGGTTCGAAGATACGCAGTATTTT	CASTPDRFEDTQYF
TRBD2	TRBV11-2	TRBJ2-4	20	.	TGTGCCAGCAGCCCAAATCTCAGGACTAGCGGGGGAGTAGCCAAAAACATTCAGTACTTC	CASSPNLRTSGGVAKNIQYF
TRBD1	TRBV29-1	TRBJ2-1	12	.	TGCAGCGTTGGAGGGTCAGGGGGTGAGCAGTTCTTC	CSVGGSGGEQFF
.	TRBV6-5	TRBJ2-7	14	.	TGTGCCAGCAGTTACTCACCCGACTCCTACGAGCAGTACTTC	CASSYSPDSYEQYF
.	TRBV4-3	TRBJ2-7	22	.	TGCGCCAGCAGCCAAGAAGGCAGAGAGGAAACTCGGAACTACGGGGCGCCCTACGAGCAGTACTTC	CASSQEGREETRNYGAPYEQYF
.	TRBV20-1	TRBJ2-4	13	.	TGCAGTGCCCCTCAGGGGGGGGAAAACATTCAGTACTTC	CSAPQGGENIQYF
.	TRBV15	TRBJ2-3	14	.	TGTGCCACCGCAGGCGGACCTAGCACAGATACGCAGTATTTT	CATAGGPSTDTQYF
.	TRBV3-1	TRBJ2-1	16	.	TGTGCCAGCAGCCATCGACTCTTGGCCACTTACAATGAGCAGTTCTTC	CASSHRLLATYNEQFF
.	TRBV3-1	TRBJ1-5	14	.	TGTGCCAGCAGCCGGGACTCCACTTCACAGCCCCAGCATTTT	CASSRDSTSQPQHF
TRBD2	TRBV5-1	TRBJ2-3	14	.	TGCGCCAGCAGCTCGGGGGGAATCACAGATACGCAGTATTTT	CASSSGGITDTQYF
.	TRBV20-1	TRBJ1-2	15	.	TGCAGTGCTAGAGCCTTCGAGACCGAGCTCTATGGCTACACCTTC	CSARAFETELYGYTF
TRBD1	TRBV5-6	TRBJ2-1	14	.	TGTGCCAGCCGGGACAGGGGACCCCATTATGAGCAGTTCTTC	CASRDRGPHYEQFF
.	TRBV19	TRBJ1-4	13	.	TGTGCCAGTAGTATAGATTTGGGGGAAAAACTGTTTTTT	CASSIDLGEKLFF
TRBD2	TRBV29-1	TRBJ2-1	13	.	TGCAGCGTTGTTAGCGGGGGGGCCTATGAGCAGTTCTTC	CSVVSGGAYEQFF
.	TRBV15	TRBJ2-5	14	once	TGTGCCACCAGCAGAGATCGCGGCATGGAGACCCAGTACTTC	CATSRDRGMETQYF
.	TRBV30	TRBJ1-2	13	.	TGTGCCTGGAGTGTAGACCAAAACTATGGCTACACCTTC	CAWSVDQNYGYTF
.	TRBV7-2	TRBJ2-7	15	.	TGTGCCAGCAGCTTAGGTCAGGCCCTGACCTACGAGCAGTACTTC	CASSLGQALTYEQYF
.	TRBV29-1	TRBJ1-2	14	once	TGCAGCGTTGGGGCGCAGGTAGCCAACTATGGCTACACCTTC	CSVGAQVANYGYTF
.	TRBV7-9	TRBJ2-1	14	.	TGTGCCAGCAGCTTAGCGCCCCTCGCGATTGAGCAGTTCTTC	CASSLAPLAIEQFF
.	TRBV20-1	TRBJ2-7	13	once	TGCAGCTTACAGGCGAAAAGTGGCTACGAGCAGTACTTC	CSLQAKSGYEQYF
.	TRBV5-1	TRBJ2-7	13	.	TGCGCCAGTAGAGCCGGGACCAACTACGAGCAGTACTTC	CASRAGTNYEQYF
.	TRBV5-6	TRBJ1-3	13	.	TGTGCCAGCAGCTTGAATGCGGGAAACACCATATATTTT	CASSLNAGNTIYF